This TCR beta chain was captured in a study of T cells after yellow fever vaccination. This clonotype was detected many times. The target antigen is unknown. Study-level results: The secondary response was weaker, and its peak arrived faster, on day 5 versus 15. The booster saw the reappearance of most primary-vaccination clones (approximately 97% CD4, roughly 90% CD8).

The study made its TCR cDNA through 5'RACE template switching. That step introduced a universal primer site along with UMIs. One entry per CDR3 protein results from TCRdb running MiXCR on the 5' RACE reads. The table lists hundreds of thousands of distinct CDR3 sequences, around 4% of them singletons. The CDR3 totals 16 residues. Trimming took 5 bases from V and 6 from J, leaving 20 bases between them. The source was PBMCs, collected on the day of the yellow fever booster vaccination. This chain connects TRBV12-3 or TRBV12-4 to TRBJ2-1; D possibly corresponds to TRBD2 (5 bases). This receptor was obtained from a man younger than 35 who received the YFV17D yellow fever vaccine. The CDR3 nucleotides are TGTGCCAGCAGTCCCAGCAAAGCACCGGGGTTCAATGAGCAGTTCTTC. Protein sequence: CASSPSKAPGFNEQFF.